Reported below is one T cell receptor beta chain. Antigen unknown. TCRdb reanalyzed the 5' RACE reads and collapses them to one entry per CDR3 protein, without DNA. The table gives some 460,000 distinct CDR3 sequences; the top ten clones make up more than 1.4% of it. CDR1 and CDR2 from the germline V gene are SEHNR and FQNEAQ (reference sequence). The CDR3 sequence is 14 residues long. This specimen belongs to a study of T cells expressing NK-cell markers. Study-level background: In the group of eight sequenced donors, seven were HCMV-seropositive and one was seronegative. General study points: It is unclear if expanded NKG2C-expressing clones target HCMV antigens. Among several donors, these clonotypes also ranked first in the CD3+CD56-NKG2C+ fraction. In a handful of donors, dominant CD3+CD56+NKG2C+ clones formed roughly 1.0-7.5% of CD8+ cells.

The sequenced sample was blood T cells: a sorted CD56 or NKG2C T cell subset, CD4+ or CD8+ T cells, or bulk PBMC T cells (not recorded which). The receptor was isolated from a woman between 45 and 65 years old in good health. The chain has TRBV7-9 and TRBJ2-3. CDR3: CASSLTKTPDTQYF.